Sequencing of this TCR beta chain was carried out in a study of vaccination and CD4 T cells after COVID-19. In the study overall: Drawing of post-COVID samples took place a median roughly 95 days after diagnosis (range 35 to 161). Blood was drawn a median around 71 days post second dose, range 14 to 241.

Stated treatment: 10-day PBMC culture with coronavirus spike peptide pools or control peptides (ViraFEST assay). For ViraFEST, peptide pools expanded antigen-specific T cells, after which the TCRs were sequenced. Researchers used the Oncomine TCR Beta short-read assay to sequence DNA from cultured CD4+ T cells. TCRdb re-called the PCR reads through MiXCR, storing one row per CDR3 protein. Among about 18,000 distinct CDR3 sequences listed, approximately 48% were seen once. General observations from the study: Median roughly 90% of reactive clones detected in convalescent patients emerged only post-vaccination.

In regard to this clonotype: Antigen unknown.

This clonotype originated in a human donor who had recovered from COVID-19. The sample consisted of CD4+ T cells from blood, cultured in vitro.

The CDR3 DNA reads as TGCGCCAGCAGTGAGAGACGGGCGAACACCGGGGAGCTGTTTTTT. Amino acid sequence: CASSERRANTGELFF. The V call is TRBV10-1, the J call TRBJ2-2; D uncertain. The ends were cut back, 2 bases at V and 0 bases at J, with 7 bases in the middle. The CDR3 runs 15 residues. Germline V gene sequence: CDR1 WNHNN, CDR2 SYGVQD (reference sequence).